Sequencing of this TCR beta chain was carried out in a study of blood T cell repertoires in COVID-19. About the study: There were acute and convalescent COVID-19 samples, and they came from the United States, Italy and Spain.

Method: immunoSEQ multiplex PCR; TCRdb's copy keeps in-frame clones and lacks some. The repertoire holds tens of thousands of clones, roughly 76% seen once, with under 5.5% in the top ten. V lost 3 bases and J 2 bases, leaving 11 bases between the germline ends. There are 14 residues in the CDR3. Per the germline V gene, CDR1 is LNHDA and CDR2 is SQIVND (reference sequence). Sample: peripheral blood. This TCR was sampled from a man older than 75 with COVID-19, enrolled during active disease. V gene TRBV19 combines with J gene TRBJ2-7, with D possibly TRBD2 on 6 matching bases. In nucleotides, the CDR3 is TGTGCCAGTAGTATCGTGACGGGGGCCTACGAGCAGTACTTC. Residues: CASSIVTGAYEQYF.